Listed below are T cell receptor beta chains from one sample, sequenced in a study of beta chain features in type 1 diabetes. Libraries were prepared by immunoSEQ multiplex PCR; TCRdb keeps only in-frame clonotypes and omits some of them. The table records around 190,000 clones, about 13% of them present only once. Source material: central memory CD4+ T cells from blood. These receptors all come from a woman in her late teens or twenties in good health. CDR3s include the opening cysteine and the closing phenylalanine or tryptophan. The order of the fields is V gene, clone size, J gene, D gene, CDR3 DNA, CDR3 protein. The D gene is left open where the match is weak. Size values are once, few and many counts, or a class for expanded clones, and some rows have none.

V gene: TRBV18; clone size: few; J gene: TRBJ2-5; D gene: -; CDR3 DNA: TGTGCCAGCTCACCACCTGGCAGAGAGACCCAGTACTTC; CDR3 protein: CASSPPGRETQYF
V gene: TRBV7-9; clone size: few; J gene: TRBJ2-1; D gene: -; CDR3 DNA: TGTGCCAGCAGCTTGGCTAGGAATGAGCAGTTCTTC; CDR3 protein: CASSLARNEQFF
V gene: TRBV30; clone size: -; J gene: TRBJ2-4; D gene: -; CDR3 DNA: TGTGCCTGGAAGCCCCTCCTGGGTGGGGGGAAAAACATTCAGTACTTC; CDR3 protein: CAWKPLLGGGKNIQYF
V gene: TRBV11-2; clone size: -; J gene: TRBJ2-1; D gene: TRBD2; CDR3 DNA: TGTGCCAGCAGCTTCCGGACTAGCGGGAGGTACAATGAGCAGTTCTTC; CDR3 protein: CASSFRTSGRYNEQFF
V gene: TRBV5-8; clone size: few; J gene: TRBJ1-5; D gene: -; CDR3 DNA: TGTGCCAGCAGCATGAACGGTCTAAATAGCAATCAGCCCCAGCATTTT; CDR3 protein: CASSMNGLNSNQPQHF
V gene: TRBV4-2; clone size: -; J gene: TRBJ2-7; D gene: TRBD2; CDR3 DNA: TGTGCCAGCAGCCAAGCGAGCGGCGGGAGGACCTACGAGCAGTACTTC; CDR3 protein: CASSQASGGRTYEQYF
V gene: TRBV4-2; clone size: -; J gene: TRBJ2-1; D gene: TRBD1; CDR3 DNA: TGTGCCAGCAGCCAAGATCGACAGGGGATACGCAATGAGCAGTTCTTC; CDR3 protein: CASSQDRQGIRNEQFF
V gene: TRBV11-2; clone size: -; J gene: TRBJ2-6; D gene: -; CDR3 DNA: TGTGCCAGCGGCAGAACCCTCTCTGGGGCCAACGTCCTGACTTTC; CDR3 protein: CASGRTLSGANVLTF
V gene: TRBV18; clone size: few; J gene: TRBJ2-7; D gene: TRBD2; CDR3 DNA: TGTGCCAGCTCACCACAAGGACTAGCGGGAGACGAGCAGTACTTC; CDR3 protein: CASSPQGLAGDEQYF
V gene: TRBV12-5; clone size: few; J gene: TRBJ2-1; D gene: TRBD2; CDR3 DNA: TGTGCTAGTGGTTTGGTAAGGACCCCGGCGGGAGGACACAATGAGCAGTTCTTC; CDR3 protein: CASGLVRTPAGGHNEQFF
V gene: TRBV19; clone size: few; J gene: TRBJ1-2; D gene: -; CDR3 DNA: TGTGCCAGTAGTATAGTGGCGGTGGATGGCTACACCTTC; CDR3 protein: CASSIVAVDGYTF
V gene: TRBV4-2; clone size: few; J gene: TRBJ2-1; D gene: TRBD2; CDR3 DNA: TGTGCCAGCAGCCCGACTAGCGGGACGTACAATGAGCAGTTCTTC; CDR3 protein: CASSPTSGTYNEQFF
V gene: TRBV5-4; clone size: few; J gene: TRBJ2-1; D gene: TRBD2; CDR3 DNA: TGTGCCAGCAGCTTGGGAACGGGAGGGTCCTTACAGTTCTTC; CDR3 protein: CASSLGTGGSLQFF
V gene: TRBV28; clone size: few; J gene: TRBJ2-7; D gene: -; CDR3 DNA: TGTGCCAGCAGTTTATTGAGGTCGGGACTCCCATACGAGCAGTACTTC; CDR3 protein: CASSLLRSGLPYEQYF
V gene: TRBV30; clone size: few; J gene: TRBJ1-4; D gene: -; CDR3 DNA: TGTGCCTGGAGTCGGCGAGCGGAAAAACTGTTTTTT; CDR3 protein: CAWSRRAEKLFF
V gene: TRBV6-5; clone size: few; J gene: TRBJ1-2; D gene: -; CDR3 DNA: TGTGCCAGCAGGTTAGAACAGGGAGTGAACTATGGCTACACCTTC; CDR3 protein: CASRLEQGVNYGYTF
V gene: TRBV2; clone size: -; J gene: TRBJ2-2; D gene: TRBD2; CDR3 DNA: TGTGCCAGCAGTGAGAAGGGGAGGGGCGCAGGACCCACCGGGGAGCTGTTTTTT; CDR3 protein: CASSEKGRGAGPTGELFF